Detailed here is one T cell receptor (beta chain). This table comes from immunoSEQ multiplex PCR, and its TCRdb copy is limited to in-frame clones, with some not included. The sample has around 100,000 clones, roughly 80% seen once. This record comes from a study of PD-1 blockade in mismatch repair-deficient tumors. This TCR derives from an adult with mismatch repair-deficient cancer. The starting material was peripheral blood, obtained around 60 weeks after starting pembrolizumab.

Here the CDR3 reads CASSALRDRGHYEQYF. CDR3 DNA sequence: TGTGCCAGCAGCGCACTCCGGGACAGGGGGCACTACGAGCAGTACTTC. The V and J genes are TRBV21-1 and TRBJ2-7; the table assigns TRBD1, which was not confirmed against the DNA. TRBV21-1 is flagged as a pseudogene. The CDR3 loop spans 16 amino acids.